These T cell receptor beta chains were read from a single sample in a study of cytomegalovirus exposure and HLA in healthy donors. The table came from immunoSEQ multiplex PCR; TCRdb's copy has only in-frame clones and leaves some out. Here the sample spans around 200,000 clones, less than 85% being singletons. Sequenced: PBMCs. The receptors were sampled from a young man in good health and CMV-seropositive. Each CDR3 is given with its conserved first and last residue. The order of the fields is V gene, D gene, J gene, clone size, CDR3 protein, CDR3 DNA. The D gene is left open where the match is weak. Not every row has a clone size; where given, it reads once, few, many or a size class.

V gene: TRBV4-3; D gene: NA; J gene: TRBJ1-3; clone size: once; CDR3 protein: CASSQVQGGNTIYF; CDR3 DNA: TGCGCCAGCAGCCAAGTCCAGGGGGGAAACACCATATATTTT
V gene: TRBV11-3; D gene: NA; J gene: TRBJ2-2; clone size: NA; CDR3 protein: CASSSVTSPNTGELFF; CDR3 DNA: TGTGCCAGCAGCTCCGTCACTAGTCCGAACACCGGGGAGCTGTTTTTT
V gene: TRBV4-3; D gene: TRBD1; J gene: TRBJ1-2; clone size: NA; CDR3 protein: CASSPSGQGNYGYTF; CDR3 DNA: TGCGCCAGCAGCCCTTCGGGACAGGGTAACTATGGTTACACCTTC
V gene: TRBV6-5; D gene: TRBD2; J gene: TRBJ2-7; clone size: once; CDR3 protein: CASSQREGPYEQYF; CDR3 DNA: TGTGCCAGCAGCCAGCGGGAGGGTCCCTACGAGCAGTACTTC
V gene: TRBV2; D gene: TRBD1; J gene: TRBJ1-1; clone size: NA; CDR3 protein: CASNLQGAAFF; CDR3 DNA: TGTGCCAGCAACCTACAGGGGGCAGCTTTCTTT
V gene: TRBV6-5; D gene: TRBD1; J gene: TRBJ1-1; clone size: NA; CDR3 protein: CASRGQGYTEAFF; CDR3 DNA: TGTGCCAGCAGGGGACAGGGGTACACTGAAGCTTTCTTT
V gene: TRBV4-3; D gene: TRBD1; J gene: TRBJ1-2; clone size: NA; CDR3 protein: CASSGDRAYGYTF; CDR3 DNA: TGCGCCAGCAGCGGGGACAGGGCCTATGGCTACACCTTC
V gene: TRBV5-6; D gene: NA; J gene: TRBJ1-5; clone size: NA; CDR3 protein: CASSFGGAEPQHF; CDR3 DNA: TGTGCCAGCAGCTTTGGGGGCGCGGAGCCCCAGCATTTT
V gene: TRBV7-2; D gene: TRBD2; J gene: TRBJ2-7; clone size: NA; CDR3 protein: CASSLVPSGSFNEQYF; CDR3 DNA: TGTGCCAGCAGCTTAGTTCCTAGCGGGAGTTTTAACGAGCAGTACTTC
V gene: TRBV18; D gene: TRBD1; J gene: TRBJ2-5; clone size: NA; CDR3 protein: CASSPLLGTGGEGQYF; CDR3 DNA: TGTGCCAGCTCACCACTACTAGGGACAGGCGGGGAAGGCCAGTACTTC
V gene: TRBV5-6; D gene: NA; J gene: TRBJ2-2; clone size: NA; CDR3 protein: CASSPPRAPGELFF; CDR3 DNA: TGTGCCAGCAGCCCCCCCAGGGCTCCCGGGGAGCTGTTTTTT
V gene: TRBV9; D gene: TRBD1; J gene: TRBJ2-7; clone size: NA; CDR3 protein: CASSVGQGGDEQYF; CDR3 DNA: TGTGCCAGCAGCGTGGGACAGGGGGGGGACGAGCAGTACTTC
V gene: TRBV2; D gene: TRBD1; J gene: TRBJ2-7; clone size: NA; CDR3 protein: CASKTDRGRNEQYF; CDR3 DNA: TGTGCCAGTAAAACCGACAGGGGGCGAAACGAGCAGTACTTC
V gene: TRBV7-2; D gene: NA; J gene: TRBJ2-5; clone size: NA; CDR3 protein: CASSFGDAETQYF; CDR3 DNA: TGTGCCAGCAGCTTCGGAGACGCAGAGACCCAGTACTTC
V gene: TRBV6-6; D gene: TRBD1; J gene: TRBJ1-1; clone size: NA; CDR3 protein: CASSLEQGAFEAFF; CDR3 DNA: TGTGCCAGCAGCCTCGAACAGGGGGCCTTTGAAGCTTTCTTT
V gene: TRBV29-1; D gene: NA; J gene: TRBJ2-3; clone size: NA; CDR3 protein: CSVEGAAGRSTDTQYF; CDR3 DNA: TGCAGCGTTGAAGGGGCTGCGGGGAGGAGCACAGATACGCAGTATTTT
V gene: TRBV10-1; D gene: TRBD1; J gene: TRBJ2-3; clone size: NA; CDR3 protein: CASSEPPKKGQAPTDTQYF; CDR3 DNA: TGCGCCAGCAGTGAGCCTCCAAAAAAGGGACAGGCACCCACAGATACGCAGTATTTT
V gene: TRBV2; D gene: NA; J gene: TRBJ2-1; clone size: NA; CDR3 protein: CASKALGVGEQFF; CDR3 DNA: TGTGCCAGCAAAGCGCTAGGGGTCGGTGAGCAGTTCTTC
V gene: TRBV5-4; D gene: NA; J gene: TRBJ1-5; clone size: NA; CDR3 protein: CASSRAPGQEEPQHF; CDR3 DNA: TGTGCCAGCAGCAGGGCCCCGGGACAAGAGGAGCCCCAGCATTTT
V gene: TRBV7-2; D gene: TRBD2; J gene: TRBJ2-1; clone size: few; CDR3 protein: CASSLRSGVSYNEQFF; CDR3 DNA: TGTGCCAGCAGCTTGCGTAGCGGGGTCTCCTACAATGAGCAGTTCTTC
V gene: TRBV4-1; D gene: NA; J gene: TRBJ2-3; clone size: NA; CDR3 protein: CASSRQSLVTDTQYF; CDR3 DNA: TGCGCCAGCAGCCGACAGAGTCTAGTCACAGATACGCAGTATTTT
V gene: TRBV10-3; D gene: TRBD1; J gene: TRBJ2-3; clone size: NA; CDR3 protein: CAISLRDRDNTDTQYF; CDR3 DNA: TGTGCCATCAGTCTACGGGACAGGGATAACACAGATACGCAGTATTTT
V gene: TRBV7-9; D gene: TRBD1; J gene: TRBJ1-2; clone size: NA; CDR3 protein: CASSLGRDRRFANYGYTF; CDR3 DNA: TGTGCCAGCAGCTTAGGGAGGGACAGAAGGTTCGCTAACTATGGCTACACCTTC
V gene: TRBV30; D gene: TRBD2; J gene: TRBJ2-5; clone size: NA; CDR3 protein: CAYTSLAGGLLRQETQYF; CDR3 DNA: TGTGCCTACACCTCACTAGCGGGGGGACTTCTTCGCCAAGAGACCCAGTACTTC
V gene: TRBV27; D gene: TRBD2; J gene: TRBJ2-3; clone size: NA; CDR3 protein: CASSFSGRGGSTDTQYF; CDR3 DNA: TGTGCCAGCAGTTTTAGCGGCCGGGGGGGGAGCACAGATACGCAGTATTTT
V gene: TRBV6-5; D gene: NA; J gene: TRBJ1-2; clone size: NA; CDR3 protein: CASSYRGNMGNYGYTF; CDR3 DNA: TGTGCCAGCAGTTACAGGGGAAATATGGGAAACTATGGCTACACCTTC
V gene: TRBV29-1; D gene: NA; J gene: TRBJ1-1; clone size: NA; CDR3 protein: CSVEEVGGTEAFF; CDR3 DNA: TGCAGCGTTGAAGAAGTCGGGGGCACTGAAGCTTTCTTT
V gene: TRBV5-6; D gene: TRBD1; J gene: TRBJ1-1; clone size: NA; CDR3 protein: CASSFQGGGGTEAFF; CDR3 DNA: TGTGCCAGCAGCTTTCAAGGGGGCGGAGGCACTGAAGCTTTCTTT
V gene: TRBV29-1; D gene: NA; J gene: TRBJ2-1; clone size: NA; CDR3 protein: CSVEEQGNEQFF; CDR3 DNA: TGCAGCGTTGAAGAACAGGGAAATGAGCAGTTCTTC
V gene: TRBV7-2; D gene: NA; J gene: TRBJ2-6; clone size: NA; CDR3 protein: CASSQGYGNSGANVLTF; CDR3 DNA: TGTGCCAGCAGCCAGGGGTACGGCAACTCTGGGGCCAACGTCCTGACTTTC
V gene: TRBV28; D gene: NA; J gene: TRBJ2-7; clone size: few; CDR3 protein: CASSYRIPGEQYF; CDR3 DNA: TGTGCCAGCAGCTACCGAATCCCGGGCGAGCAGTACTTC
V gene: TRBV19; D gene: NA; J gene: TRBJ2-7; clone size: few; CDR3 protein: CASSPGGRIGEQYF; CDR3 DNA: TGTGCCAGTAGTCCCGGGGGGCGTATCGGCGAGCAGTACTTC
V gene: TRBV6-5; D gene: NA; J gene: TRBJ1-6; clone size: NA; CDR3 protein: CASSLQGSLGSPLHF; CDR3 DNA: TGTGCCAGCAGTTTGCAGGGATCATTGGGTTCACCCCTCCACTTT
V gene: TRBV7-3; D gene: NA; J gene: TRBJ2-3; clone size: few; CDR3 protein: CASSLMAPPDTQYF; CDR3 DNA: TGTGCCAGCAGCTTAATGGCTCCCCCAGATACGCAGTATTTT
V gene: TRBV30; D gene: NA; J gene: TRBJ2-5; clone size: NA; CDR3 protein: CAWSSAAISGTQYF; CDR3 DNA: TGTGCCTGGAGTTCGGCGGCAATAAGTGGGACCCAGTACTTC
V gene: TRBV28; D gene: NA; J gene: TRBJ1-6; clone size: NA; CDR3 protein: CASSLSQGLGGSPLHF; CDR3 DNA: TGTGCCAGCAGTTTATCCCAAGGATTAGGCGGTTCACCCCTCCACTTT
V gene: TRBV28; D gene: TRBD1; J gene: TRBJ1-2; clone size: NA; CDR3 protein: CASSRDRTIYGYTF; CDR3 DNA: TGTGCCAGCAGCCGGGACAGGACCATCTATGGCTACACCTTC
V gene: TRBV5-1; D gene: TRBD1; J gene: TRBJ1-2; clone size: once; CDR3 protein: CASSLGGTANYGYTF; CDR3 DNA: TGCGCCAGCAGCTTGGGAGGGACAGCTAACTATGGCTACACCTTC
V gene: TRBV11-3; D gene: NA; J gene: TRBJ2-6; clone size: NA; CDR3 protein: CASSQGNSGANVLTF; CDR3 DNA: TGTGCCAGCAGTCAGGGTAACTCTGGGGCCAACGTCCTGACTTTC
V gene: TRBV7-7; D gene: NA; J gene: TRBJ2-2; clone size: few; CDR3 protein: CASSPDSGELFF; CDR3 DNA: TGTGCTAGCAGCCCGGACAGCGGGGAGCTGTTTTTT
V gene: TRBV4-3; D gene: TRBD1; J gene: TRBJ1-5; clone size: NA; CDR3 protein: CASSQDRQGGQPQHF; CDR3 DNA: TGCGCCAGCAGCCAAGATCGACAGGGTGGACAGCCCCAGCATTTT
V gene: TRBV7-9; D gene: TRBD2; J gene: TRBJ2-1; clone size: few; CDR3 protein: CASSVAGGLGNEQFF; CDR3 DNA: TGTGCCAGCAGCGTCGCGGGAGGGCTGGGGAATGAGCAGTTCTTC
V gene: TRBV4-3; D gene: NA; J gene: TRBJ2-2; clone size: NA; CDR3 protein: CASSQEFPGPNTGELFF; CDR3 DNA: TGCGCCAGCAGCCAAGAATTTCCAGGGCCGAACACCGGGGAGCTGTTTTTT
V gene: TRBV19; D gene: TRBD2; J gene: TRBJ2-2; clone size: few; CDR3 protein: CASSSPAGVANTGELFF; CDR3 DNA: TGTGCCAGTAGTAGCCCAGCGGGGGTCGCGAACACCGGGGAGCTGTTTTTT
V gene: TRBV6-5; D gene: NA; J gene: TRBJ1-1; clone size: NA; CDR3 protein: CASSLQDYAEAFF; CDR3 DNA: TGTGCCAGCAGTTTACAGGATTACGCTGAAGCTTTCTTT
V gene: TRBV19; D gene: TRBD1; J gene: TRBJ1-4; clone size: few; CDR3 protein: CASRTSTGVTGEKLFF; CDR3 DNA: TGTGCCAGTAGAACCTCCACAGGGGTCACGGGTGAAAAACTGTTTTTT
V gene: TRBV19; D gene: TRBD1; J gene: TRBJ2-7; clone size: once; CDR3 protein: CASSIFGQGDYEQYF; CDR3 DNA: TGTGCCAGTAGTATTTTCGGACAGGGCGACTACGAGCAGTACTTC
V gene: TRBV5-1; D gene: NA; J gene: TRBJ2-5; clone size: few; CDR3 protein: CASSLNQAGQETQYF; CDR3 DNA: TGCGCCAGCAGCTTGAACCAGGCTGGGCAAGAGACCCAGTACTTC
V gene: TRBV30; D gene: NA; J gene: TRBJ1-1; clone size: NA; CDR3 protein: CAWMGHMNTEAFF; CDR3 DNA: TGTGCCTGGATGGGACATATGAACACTGAAGCTTTCTTT
V gene: TRBV6-5; D gene: TRBD2; J gene: TRBJ2-3; clone size: few; CDR3 protein: CASSPGGVGTDTQYF; CDR3 DNA: TGTGCCAGCAGTCCCGGGGGGGTGGGGACAGATACGCAGTATTTT
V gene: TRBV28; D gene: NA; J gene: TRBJ1-5; clone size: NA; CDR3 protein: CASSLGQGNNQPQHF; CDR3 DNA: TGTGCCAGCAGTCTCGGCCAGGGGAACAATCAGCCCCAGCATTTT
V gene: TRBV11-2; D gene: TRBD2; J gene: TRBJ2-2; clone size: few; CDR3 protein: CASSPGGTGELFF; CDR3 DNA: TGTGCCAGCAGCCCGGGGGGGACCGGGGAGCTGTTTTTT